Listed below are T cell receptor beta chains from one sample, sequenced in a study of shared clonotypes between healthy human individuals. Assay used: immunoSEQ multiplex PCR; TCRdb lists only in-frame clones, some missing. The sample includes more than 2 million clones, about 95% of them seen just once. Material: naive CD8+ T cells sorted from blood. All receptors come from a man younger than 35 in good health. Both conserved end residues are part of each CDR3. A D gene is named only where the DNA matches it firmly. Size is omitted from some rows. Given values are once, few, many or a class for expanded clones.

V gene	D gene	J gene	clone size	CDR3 length	CDR3 DNA	CDR3 protein
TRBV30	TRBD1	TRBJ2-7	NA	14	TGTGCCTGGAGTTGGGGGACAGGGGTAGACGAGCAGTACTTC	CAWSWGTGVDEQYF
TRBV5-6	NA	TRBJ2-2	NA	13	TGTGCCAGCAGCTTGTTTCTCGACGGGGAGCTGTTTTTT	CASSLFLDGELFF
TRBV27	NA	TRBJ1-6	NA	17	TGTGCCAGCAGTTTTGGGGGCTACCCCTCCGATAATTCACCCCTCCACTTT	CASSFGGYPSDNSPLHF
TRBV7-2	NA	TRBJ1-1	NA	14	TGTGCCAGCAGCTTAGGCGGGGGGACCACTGAAGCTTTCTTT	CASSLGGGTTEAFF
TRBV29-1	TRBD1	TRBJ1-2	NA	14	TGCAGCGTTGACCCCGGGACAGGGTCGTATGGCTACACCTTC	CSVDPGTGSYGYTF
TRBV28	TRBD1	TRBJ1-4	NA	15	TGTGCCAGCAGTTTAGGGACAGGTCTTTGGGAAAAACTGTTTTTT	CASSLGTGLWEKLFF
TRBV9	NA	TRBJ2-1	NA	12	TGTGCCAGCAGCGATGGCGCCAATGAGCAGTTCTTC	CASSDGANEQFF
TRBV11-2	NA	TRBJ1-4	NA	15	TGTGCCAGCAGCTTCGAGGGAAACTTTAATGAAAAACTGTTTTTT	CASSFEGNFNEKLFF
TRBV5-6	NA	TRBJ2-7	NA	14	TGTGCCAGCAGCTTCGCCAGGTTAGGCTACGAGCAGTACTTC	CASSFARLGYEQYF
TRBV7-9	NA	TRBJ2-7	NA	14	TGTGCCAGCAGCTTCCCCACACCTTCCTACGAGCAGTACTTC	CASSFPTPSYEQYF
TRBV2	NA	TRBJ2-7	NA	18	TGTGCCAGCAGTGAAGCGAAAGGACTCTTATCCACCTCCTACGAGCAGTACTTC	CASSEAKGLLSTSYEQYF
TRBV27	NA	TRBJ2-1	NA	12	TGTGCCAGCAGTTTACTTAGGGGCGAGCAGTTCTTC	CASSLLRGEQFF
TRBV29-1	NA	TRBJ2-1	NA	15	TGCAGCGTTGATTGGTCGTCGAGCTCCTACAATGAGCAGTTCTTC	CSVDWSSSSYNEQFF
TRBV6-6	NA	TRBJ1-4	NA	13	TGTGCCAGCACCTCAGGGGTTGGGGAAAAACTGTTTTTT	CASTSGVGEKLFF
TRBV6-5	TRBD2	TRBJ2-7	NA	15	TGTGCCAGCAGCTGGGTTAGTAGCGGGGTCTACGAGCAGTACTTC	CASSWVSSGVYEQYF
TRBV6-4	TRBD1	TRBJ2-7	NA	15	TGTGCCAGCAGCAACAGGGGGCTCTTACTCCACGAGCAGTACTTC	CASSNRGLLLHEQYF
TRBV2	TRBD2	TRBJ2-1	NA	16	TGTGCCAGCACTAACCGACTAGCGGGAGTCGACAATGAGCAGTTCTTC	CASTNRLAGVDNEQFF
TRBV4-3	NA	TRBJ2-7	NA	17	TGCGCCAGCAGCCAAGAGAATGAGGCCAGCTATTCCTACGAGCAGTACTTC	CASSQENEASYSYEQYF
TRBV29-1	NA	TRBJ1-2	NA	13	TGCAGCGTTGTTCCTGAGTCCCGCTATGGCTACACCTTC	CSVVPESRYGYTF
TRBV6-5	NA	TRBJ2-1	once	13	TGTGCCAGCGGGGCAGGGGGGATTGGGGAGCAGTTCTTC	CASGAGGIGEQFF
TRBV4-1	NA	TRBJ2-2	NA	13	TGCGCCAGCAGCGACCGGGTCGGCGGGGAGCTGTTTTTT	CASSDRVGGELFF
TRBV15	NA	TRBJ2-7	NA	13	TGTGCCACCAGCAGTGTTACAAGTTACGAGCAGTACTTC	CATSSVTSYEQYF
TRBV10-2	NA	TRBJ2-2	NA	14	TGCGCCAGCAGTGAATCGGGGCTCACCGGGGAGCTGTTTTTT	CASSESGLTGELFF
TRBV5-6	TRBD1	TRBJ2-3	NA	17	TGTGCCAGCAGCCCTAATACAGGGGTCTCAAGCACAGATACGCAGTATTTT	CASSPNTGVSSTDTQYF
TRBV7-6	NA	TRBJ2-3	NA	15	TGTGCCAGCAGCTTAGTTGTCGGACCCACAGATACGCAGTATTTT	CASSLVVGPTDTQYF
TRBV7-9	NA	TRBJ2-7	NA	13	TGTGCCAGCAGCGCCCCGAGCTCCTACGAGCAGTACTTC	CASSAPSSYEQYF
TRBV13	TRBD2	TRBJ2-5	NA	17	TGTGCCAGCAGCGTGCGACTAGCGGGAGGGCCTGGGGAGACCCAGTACTTC	CASSVRLAGGPGETQYF
TRBV27	NA	TRBJ2-7	NA	16	TGTGCCAGCAGTCCATCGACAGGACCCCATATATACGAGCAGTACTTC	CASSPSTGPHIYEQYF
TRBV19	NA	TRBJ2-1	NA	14	TGTGCCAGCACCAGTCTGGGGGCATGGGATGAGCAGTTCTTC	CASTSLGAWDEQFF
TRBV5-1	NA	TRBJ2-7	NA	15	TGCGCCAGCAGCTTGGCAGACTGGAGCTCCTACGAGCAGTACTTC	CASSLADWSSYEQYF
TRBV7-2	TRBD2	TRBJ2-7	NA	14	TGTGCCAGCAGCCCGTGGACTAGCAACCACGAGCAGTACTTC	CASSPWTSNHEQYF
TRBV2	NA	TRBJ2-7	NA	14	TGTGCCAGCAGTGAAACCAACAAACCTTACGAGCAGTACTTC	CASSETNKPYEQYF
TRBV5-4	TRBD2	TRBJ2-7	NA	15	TGTGCCAGCAGCCCTGGGACTAGCGCCTCCTACGAGCAGTACTTC	CASSPGTSASYEQYF
TRBV18	NA	TRBJ2-7	NA	14	TGTGCCAGCTCACTGACAACGGGGGTGGAGGAGCAGTACTTC	CASSLTTGVEEQYF
TRBV7-6	NA	TRBJ2-2	NA	16	TGTGCCAGCAGCTTAATAGTAGCCCGGGGCACCGGGGAGCTGTTTTTT	CASSLIVARGTGELFF
TRBV4-1	NA	TRBJ2-7	NA	13	TGCGCCAGCAGCCAAGTCCCGACCTACGAGCAGTACTTC	CASSQVPTYEQYF
TRBV7-9	TRBD1	TRBJ2-7	NA	16	TGTGCCAGCAGCTTAGCGCGACAGGGGGCAGGCTACGAGCAGTACTTC	CASSLARQGAGYEQYF
TRBV6-5	NA	TRBJ1-1	NA	12	TGTGCCAGCCGCGAATCGAACACTGAAGCTTTCTTT	CASRESNTEAFF
TRBV29-1	TRBD2	TRBJ2-1	NA	13	TGCAGCGTCGAGCGGGAGAACAACAATGAGCAGTTCTTC	CSVERENNNEQFF
TRBV13	TRBD1	TRBJ2-7	NA	14	TGTGCCAGCAGCTTGGGACAGGTCAGCTACGAGCAGTACTTC	CASSLGQVSYEQYF
TRBV9	TRBD1	TRBJ2-3	NA	16	TGTGCCAGCAGCCCCTTCCCGACAGGGGGTTCAGATACGCAGTATTTT	CASSPFPTGGSDTQYF
TRBV7-9	TRBD1	TRBJ1-2	NA	16	TGTGCCAGCAGCTTATCTGGACAGGGAGTAGTCTATGGCTACACCTTC	CASSLSGQGVVYGYTF
TRBV19	NA	TRBJ1-3	NA	14	TGTGCCAGTAGTGGCACGATTTCTGGAAACACCATATATTTT	CASSGTISGNTIYF
TRBV6-5	NA	TRBJ1-6	NA	12	TGTGCCAGCAGTTTACGTCAGGGCACCCTCCACTTT	CASSLRQGTLHF
TRBV5-6	NA	TRBJ2-7	NA	12	TGTGCCAGCAGTCCCGGCTCCTACGAGCAGTACTTC	CASSPGSYEQYF
TRBV2	TRBD1	TRBJ2-2	NA	15	TGTGCCAGCAGGGGGACAGGGGAAAAGCACGGGGAGCTGTTTTTT	CASRGTGEKHGELFF
TRBV19	NA	TRBJ2-7	NA	14	TGTGCCAGTAGTGACGACTCGGTAGAGTACGAGCAGTACTTC	CASSDDSVEYEQYF
TRBV30	TRBD2	TRBJ2-3	NA	15	TGTGCCTGGATCCTGACTAGCGGGAGGCCAGATACGCAGTATTTT	CAWILTSGRPDTQYF
TRBV10-1	NA	TRBJ2-7	NA	15	TGCGCCAGCAGTGAGAACAGGGAGGGATTTTACGAGCAGTACTTC	CASSENREGFYEQYF
TRBV4-2	TRBD2	TRBJ2-1	NA	18	TGTGCCAGCAGCCAAACTTCGTTCCTAGCGGGGGGGCCGAATGAGCAGTTCTTC	CASSQTSFLAGGPNEQFF
TRBV5-6	NA	TRBJ1-5	NA	14	TGTGCCAGCAGCGTAGGGGAGAGCAATCAGCCCCAGCATTTT	CASSVGESNQPQHF
TRBV28	TRBD1	TRBJ2-7	once	16	TGTGCCAGCAGTGAACCGGGACAGGTAAATTCCTACGAGCAGTACTTC	CASSEPGQVNSYEQYF
TRBV6-1	NA	TRBJ2-5	NA	15	TGTGCCAGCAACGGATTTGGACAGCTGCAAGAGACCCAGTACTTC	CASNGFGQLQETQYF
TRBV10-2	TRBD2	TRBJ2-3	NA	14	TGCGCCAGCAGTACTAGCGGGGCCACAGATACGCAGTATTTT	CASSTSGATDTQYF
TRBV5-1	NA	TRBJ2-1	NA	17	TGCGCCAGCAGCTCGGCGCCGGGACCCACCTCGGGCCATGAGCAGTTCTTC	CASSSAPGPTSGHEQFF